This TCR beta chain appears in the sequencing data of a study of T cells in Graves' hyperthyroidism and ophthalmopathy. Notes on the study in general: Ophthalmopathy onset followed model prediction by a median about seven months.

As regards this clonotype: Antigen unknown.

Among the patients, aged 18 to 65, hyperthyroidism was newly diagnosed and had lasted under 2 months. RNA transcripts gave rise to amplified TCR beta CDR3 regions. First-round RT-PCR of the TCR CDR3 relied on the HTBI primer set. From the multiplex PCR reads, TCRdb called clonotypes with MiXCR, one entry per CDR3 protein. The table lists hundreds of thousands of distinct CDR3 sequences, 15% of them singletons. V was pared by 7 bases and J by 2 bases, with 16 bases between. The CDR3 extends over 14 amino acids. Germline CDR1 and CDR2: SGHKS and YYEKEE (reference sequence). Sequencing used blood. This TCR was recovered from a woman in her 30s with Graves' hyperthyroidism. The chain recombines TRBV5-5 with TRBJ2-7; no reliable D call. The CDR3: CASLNTGLPYEQYF. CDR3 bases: TGTGCCAGCTTGAATACGGGCCTCCCCTACGAGCAGTACTTC.